The 17 T cell receptor beta chains in this list originate from one sample, sequenced in a study of cytomegalovirus exposure and HLA in healthy donors. Vbeta (60) and Jbeta (13) primers were used in the PCR. Only in-frame clones appear in the TCRdb table, and some are missing; sequencing was by immunoSEQ multiplex PCR. The sample lists under 200,000 clones; roughly 76% were seen once. What was sequenced was PBMCs. These receptors were collected from a man aged 40-55 years in good health and CMV-seropositive.

This sequence joins TRBV19 and TRBJ2-3; the match to TRBD2 covers 9 bases. CDR3 length: 15 residues. J was trimmed by 4 bases and V by 1 base; bases with no gene match: 3. Germline values: CDR1 LNHDA, CDR2 SQIVND (reference sequence). Here the CDR3 reads CASSIGGGAADTQYF. CDR3 sequence (DNA): TGTGCCAGTAGTATAGGCGGGGGGGCCGCAGATACGCAGTATTTT.

The chain has TRBV9 and TRBJ2-3; maybe TRBD2 (7 bases). Trimming removed 0 bases from V and 6 bases from J, with 14 bases in between. This CDR3 contains 15 residues. Germline CDR1 reads SGDLS; CDR2 reads YYNGEE. As DNA, the CDR3 is TGTGCCAGCAGCGTAGCGGGGGGCATGATGGATACGCAGTATTTT. Translation: CASSVAGGMMDTQYF.

This chain connects TRBV5-4 to TRBJ2-7; 7 bases map to TRBD1. From germline, CDR1 is SGHNT and CDR2 YYREEE (reference sequence). The CDR3 contains 14 residues. Germline trimming cut 2 bases from V and 0 bases from J; bases unmatched to any gene: 2. Here the CDR3 reads CASSFGTDSYEQYF. The CDR3 nucleotides are TGTGCCAGCAGCTTTGGGACAGACTCCTACGAGCAGTACTTC.

J is TRBJ2-7 and V is TRBV9; D gene ambiguous. CDR1 is SGDLS and CDR2 is YYNGEE in the germline V gene. The CDR3 loop spans 14 amino acids. V was cut by 0 bases and J by 3 bases, with 10 bases left in between. Written as DNA, the CDR3 is TGTGCCAGCAGCGTAGGGGCAGGTCGCTACGAGCAGTACTTC. The encoded protein is CASSVGAGRYEQYF.

The rearrangement joins TRBV7-9 to TRBJ2-1; D may be TRBD2 (6 bases). The germline CDR1 and CDR2 sequences are SEHNR and FQNEAQ (reference sequence). CDR3 length: 17 amino acids. V lost 4 bases and J 1 base, leaving 17 bases between the germline ends. The CDR3 here is CASSYPAGRGSYNEQFF. Here the CDR3 DNA reads TGTGCCAGCAGCTATCCGGCTGGGCGGGGTTCCTACAATGAGCAGTTCTTC.

The chain is built from TRBV5-1 and TRBJ2-7, with D tentatively TRBD2 (6 bases). The CDR3 is made up of 15 amino acids. Germline lookup yields CDR1 SGHRS and CDR2 YFSETQ. V shed 5 bases and J shed 4 bases, with 19 bases lying between them. In nucleotides, the CDR3 is TGCGCCAGCAGTCCGGCAGGAGGAGGGCTATACGAGCAGTACTTC. Its translation is CASSPAGGGLYEQYF.

The chain carries TRBV6-1 and TRBJ1-5; D not resolved. The V end lost 3 bases, the J end lost 4 bases, and 10 bases lay between the germline ends. CDR3 size: 14 residues. CDR1 is MNHNS, CDR2 SASEGT, per germline. CDR3 in DNA: TGTGCCAGCAGTGATTTGCCGGGAAATCAGCCCCAGCATTTT. Encoded protein: CASSDLPGNQPQHF.

J is TRBJ1-4 and V is TRBV7-2, with TRBD1 as a possible D gene (5 bases). The CDR3 extends over 16 amino acids. Germline V gene lookup returns CDR1 SGHTA and CDR2 FQGNSA. V shed 5 bases and J shed 3 bases, with 16 bases lying between them. Written as DNA, the CDR3 is TGTGCCAGCAGCCTAAAATCAGGGTTGTCTAATGAAAAACTGTTTTTT. Translation gives CASSLKSGLSNEKLFF.

Here the CDR3 DNA reads TGTGCCAGCAGCGCGGACAGCTACGAGCAGTACTTC. Protein: CASSADSYEQYF. The chain is built from TRBV9 and TRBJ2-7, with D possibly TRBD1 on 6 matching bases. Germline CDR1 SGDLS, CDR2 YYNGEE. There are 12 residues in the CDR3. V was cut by 3 bases and J by 3 bases, with 7 bases left in between.

The rearrangement joins TRBV7-9 to TRBJ1-5, with TRBD1 matching over 9 bases. Per germline, CDR1 SEHNR and CDR2 FQNEAQ (reference sequence). The CDR3 consists of 17 residues. J was trimmed by 2 bases and V by 5 bases; bases with no gene match: 10. DNA of the CDR3: TGTGCCAGCAGCCCGGACAGTAGACAGGGGGGCAATCAGCCCCAGCATTTT. Protein sequence: CASSPDSRQGGNQPQHF.

The chain has TRBV7-6 and TRBJ2-2; TRBD2 agrees at 11 bases. The CDR3 loop spans 16 amino acids. From germline, CDR1 is SGHVS and CDR2 FNYEAQ. V lost 4 bases and J lost 2; bases outside the gene matches: 3. This CDR3 is CASSSSGGLNTGELFF. Written as DNA, the CDR3 is TGTGCCAGCAGCTCTAGCGGGGGGCTCAACACCGGGGAGCTGTTTTTT. The full variable domain, with the rest looked up from reference TRBV7-6 and TRBJ2-2, is GAGVSQSPRYKVTKRGQDVALRCDPISGHVSLYWYRQALGQGPEFLTYFNYEAQQDKSGLPNDRFSAERPEGSISTLTIQRTEQRDSAMYRCASSSSGGLNTGELFFGEGSRLTVL.

This chain links TRBV6-5 with TRBJ2-7; 10 nucleotides match TRBD1. Germline CDR1 reads MNHEY; CDR2 reads SVGAGI. V lost 4 bases to trimming and J lost 5 bases; unmatched junction nucleotides: 8. The CDR3 is 15 amino acids. CDR3 region: CASSSSRDRGNEQYF. The CDR3 bases are TGTGCCAGCAGTTCATCCCGGGACAGGGGCAACGAGCAGTACTTC.

The chain uses TRBV10-1 and TRBJ2-1; 15 bases agree with TRBD2. Germline V gene lookup returns CDR1 WNHNN and CDR2 SYGVQD (reference sequence). V trimming: 10 bases; J trimming: 7 bases; junction bases outside the gene matches: 2. The length of the CDR3 is 13 residues. The CDR3 DNA reads TGCGCCAAGGGGACTAGCGGGGGGAATGAGCAGTTCTTC. Translated: CAKGTSGGNEQFF.

The chain recombines TRBV15 with TRBJ2-3; D might be TRBD2 (7 bases). The germline gives CDR1 LNHNV, CDR2 YYDKDF (reference sequence). V lost 5 bases and J 1 base, leaving 13 bases between the germline ends. The CDR3 is 15 amino acids. The CDR3 loop reads CATSAEGGGTDTQYF. The DNA of the CDR3 is TGTGCCACCAGCGCCGAAGGGGGGGGCACAGATACGCAGTATTTT.

The chain carries TRBV9 and TRBJ2-7; 7 bases align to TRBD2. The length of the CDR3 is 13 residues. Germline V CDR1 and CDR2: SGDLS, YYNGEE. With V trimmed by 0 bases and J by 8 bases, 5 bases remained unmatched. The CDR3 region is CASSVGPGRKQYF. The CDR3, as DNA: TGTGCCAGCAGCGTAGGCCCCGGGAGGAAGCAGTACTTC.

CDR3 region: CASSTPTGDRTSSYNEQFF. In nucleotides, the CDR3 is TGCGCCAGCAGCACACCGACAGGGGACCGGACTTCCTCCTACAATGAGCAGTTCTTC. J is TRBJ2-1 and V is TRBV5-1; 8 nucleotides agree with TRBD1. Germline values: CDR1 SGHRS, CDR2 YFSETQ. The trim removed 4 bases at V and 0 bases at J, leaving 15 bases unmatched. This CDR3 contains 19 residues.

This sequence joins TRBV5-6 and TRBJ1-5, with 7 bases that match TRBD1. The V and J ends lost 0 bases and 0 bases, in that order; junction bases with no gene match: 3. This CDR3 comprises 16 residues. CDR1 SGHDT and CDR2 YYEEEE come from the germline V gene. In DNA form, the CDR3 reads TGTGCCAGCAGCTTGGGGGGGACAGTTAGCAATCAGCCCCAGCATTTT. It specifies CASSLGGTVSNQPQHF.